The TCR beta chain under discussion was sequenced for a study of blood T cell repertoires in COVID-19 (dated by TCRdb to 2020 to 2021). Study-wide context: Collaborator samples came from the United States, Italy and Spain and covered acute and convalescent phases of COVID-19. A de-identified subject ID, COVID-19 status, age in years and sex were almost always included in the sample metadata. Subjects who had been exposed to COVID-19, were actively infected with it, or had recovered from it provided the deeply sampled blood TCRbeta repertoires that made up the dataset. The prospective study material was composed of cDNA or gDNA derived from T cells, B-cell-depleted T cells, or PBMCs. Where HLA class I and class II types were available, the types were taken from metadata supplied by the sample provider, not from assay-based typing. The samples were drawn from two sources: the first 160 participants of the ongoing ImmuneRACE study, and 950 to 1,500 subjects contributed by 6 global collaborators. The repertoires were released in a freely available public database intended as a resource for research on the immune response to SARS-CoV-2. Broader findings and caveats from the paper: The quantity of clinical and demographic metadata differed by source and by participant and was supplied without curation.

The CDR3 numbers 11 residues from cysteine through phenylalanine. CDR3 DNA is the only sequence kept; it has 33 bases, read in frame from the first base. The germline V gene supplies CDR1 ENHRY and CDR2 SYGVKD. V lost 4 bases and J lost 5 bases; the stretch between them is 6 bases long. The immunoSEQ Assay, a bias-controlled multiplex PCR, was used to amplify TCRbeta CDR3 regions from genomic DNA. The source study handled its data this way. The number of nucleated cells in each sample was estimated from the amplification of reference gene primers within the assay. To quantify the absolute abundance of each unique TCRbeta CDR3 rearrangement, sequence reads were collapsed and filtered. Productive Simpson clonality was computed per sample as the square root of Simpson's diversity index over productive rearrangements. The table comes from immuneACCESS by way of TCRdb, which keeps in-frame sequences with V and J called. Part of the clones is missing from these tables; in studies checked, under half for an unresolved V gene and the rest for unknown reasons. Clone size and V and J calls were adopted from that table, with D and trimming inferred from the DNA. Recorded for this sample are roughly 290,000 clones; approximately 85% of them occurred a single time. The top ten clonotypes cover roughly 4.3% of the sample.

As for this clone: Its antigen has not been determined. Base quality data are lacking; no much larger clone is found one base away.

In the prospective study, participants were 18 to 89 years old, resided in 25 or so geographic areas of the United States, and were enrolled through a virtual design. In the prospective study, participants were assigned to cohorts based on the clinical history participants reported in a screening survey and a study questionnaire. Recovered participants in ImmuneRACE Cohort 3 were defined by two consecutive negative NP/OP PCR tests, clearance by a healthcare professional, or resolution of symptoms. Each participant in the prospective study had whole blood, serum and a nasopharyngeal or oropharyngeal swab collected by mobile phlebotomists. Participants in the prospective study had the option to provide additional blood draws and questionnaires over a roughly 2-month period. Before DNA extraction, prospective study blood samples were shipped either frozen or at room temperature.

The sequenced sample consisted of PBMCs or T cells enriched from blood (not recorded which). This receptor was taken from a woman aged 25 to 39 who had recovered from COVID-19. This chain joins TRBV10-3 to TRBJ2-7; the D gene is unclear. The nucleotide sequence reads TGTGCCATCAGTGCCAGTCACGAGCAGTACTTC. This yields the protein CAISASHEQYF.